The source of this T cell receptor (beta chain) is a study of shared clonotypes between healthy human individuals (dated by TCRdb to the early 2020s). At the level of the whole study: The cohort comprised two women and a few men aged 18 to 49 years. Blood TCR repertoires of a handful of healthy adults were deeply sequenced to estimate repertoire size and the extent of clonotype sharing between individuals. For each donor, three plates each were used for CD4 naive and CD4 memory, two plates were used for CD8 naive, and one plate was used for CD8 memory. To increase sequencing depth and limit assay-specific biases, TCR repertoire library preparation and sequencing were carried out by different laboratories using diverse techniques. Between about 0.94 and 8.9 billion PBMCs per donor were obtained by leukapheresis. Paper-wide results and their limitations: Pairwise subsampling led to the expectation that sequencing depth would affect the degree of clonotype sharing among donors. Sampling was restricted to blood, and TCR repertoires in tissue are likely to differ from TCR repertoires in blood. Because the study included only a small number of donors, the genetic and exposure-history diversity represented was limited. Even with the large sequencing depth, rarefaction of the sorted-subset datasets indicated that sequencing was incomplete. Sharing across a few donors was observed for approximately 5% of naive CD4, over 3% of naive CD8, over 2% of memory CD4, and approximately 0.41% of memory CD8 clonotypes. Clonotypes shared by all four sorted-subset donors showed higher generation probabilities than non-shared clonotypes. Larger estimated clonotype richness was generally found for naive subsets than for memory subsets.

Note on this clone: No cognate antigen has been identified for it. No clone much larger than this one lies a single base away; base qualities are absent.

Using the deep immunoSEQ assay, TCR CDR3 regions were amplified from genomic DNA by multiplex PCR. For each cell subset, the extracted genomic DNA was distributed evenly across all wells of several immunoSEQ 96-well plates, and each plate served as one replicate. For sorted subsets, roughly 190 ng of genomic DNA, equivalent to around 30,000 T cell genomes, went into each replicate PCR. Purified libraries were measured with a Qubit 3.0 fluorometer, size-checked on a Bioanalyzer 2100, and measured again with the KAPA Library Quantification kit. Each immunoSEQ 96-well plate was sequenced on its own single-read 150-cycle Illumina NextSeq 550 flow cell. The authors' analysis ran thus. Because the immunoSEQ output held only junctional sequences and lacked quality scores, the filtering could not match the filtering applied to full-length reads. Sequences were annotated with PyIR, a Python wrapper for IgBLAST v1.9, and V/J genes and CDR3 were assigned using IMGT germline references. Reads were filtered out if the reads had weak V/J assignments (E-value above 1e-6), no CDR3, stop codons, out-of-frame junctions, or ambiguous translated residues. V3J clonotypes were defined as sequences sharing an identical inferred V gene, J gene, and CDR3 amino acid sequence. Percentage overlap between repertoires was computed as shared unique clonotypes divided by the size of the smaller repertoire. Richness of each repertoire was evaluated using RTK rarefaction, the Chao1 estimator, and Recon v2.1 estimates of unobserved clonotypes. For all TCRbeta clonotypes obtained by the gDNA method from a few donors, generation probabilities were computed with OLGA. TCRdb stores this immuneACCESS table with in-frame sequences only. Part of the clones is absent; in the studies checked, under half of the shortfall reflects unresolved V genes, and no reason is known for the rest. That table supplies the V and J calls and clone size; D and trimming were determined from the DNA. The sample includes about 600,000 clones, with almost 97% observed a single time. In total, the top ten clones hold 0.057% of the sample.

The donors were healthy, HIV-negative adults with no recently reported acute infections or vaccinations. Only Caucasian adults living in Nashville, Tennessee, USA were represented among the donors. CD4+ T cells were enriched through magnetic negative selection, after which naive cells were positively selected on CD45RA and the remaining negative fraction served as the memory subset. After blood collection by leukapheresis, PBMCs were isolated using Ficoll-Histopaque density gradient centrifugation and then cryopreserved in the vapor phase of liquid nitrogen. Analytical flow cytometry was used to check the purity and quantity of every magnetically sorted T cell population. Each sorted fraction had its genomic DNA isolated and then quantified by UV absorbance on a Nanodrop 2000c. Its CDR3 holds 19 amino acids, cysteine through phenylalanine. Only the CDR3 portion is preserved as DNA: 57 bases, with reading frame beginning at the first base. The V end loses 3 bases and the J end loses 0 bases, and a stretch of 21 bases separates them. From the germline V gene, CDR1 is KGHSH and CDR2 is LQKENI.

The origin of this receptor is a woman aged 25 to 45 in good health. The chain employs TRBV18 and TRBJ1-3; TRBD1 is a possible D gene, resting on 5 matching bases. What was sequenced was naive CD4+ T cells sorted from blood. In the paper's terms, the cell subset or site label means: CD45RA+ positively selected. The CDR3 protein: CASSPNVYGRGSSGNTIYF. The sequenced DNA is TGTGCCAGCTCACCTAACGTATACGGACGGGGGAGCTCTGGAAACACCATATATTTT.